The 12 T cell receptor beta chains listed next were all sequenced from one sample in a study of cytomegalovirus exposure and HLA in healthy donors (dated by TCRdb to the late 2010s). Library generation was performed with the immunoSEQ multiplex PCR assay. For the multiplex PCR, a mixture combining 60 forward primers for TCR Vbeta segments and 13 reverse primers for TCR Jbeta segments was used. This immuneACCESS table, as held by TCRdb, lists in-frame sequences with V and J called but not all clones. Of the missing ones, under half trace to an unresolved V gene in checked studies; the others have no known cause. In this sample the table shows 65,000 to 85,000 clones, approximately 84% of which occur a single time. The top ten hold roughly 2.4% of the sample. What was sequenced was PBMCs. These receptors all stem from a woman aged 45-59 years in good health and CMV-seronegative.

The chain recombines TRBV30 with TRBJ1-1; D is uncertain. Germline-derived CDR1 and CDR2 are GTSNPN and SVGIG (reference sequence). The germline V and J ends were trimmed by 3 bases and 1 base, with 9 bases remaining between them. CDR3 length: 13 residues. The CDR3 nucleotides are TGTGCCTGGAGCCCCACAGCGAACACTGAAGCTTTCTTT. It codes for CAWSPTANTEAFF. Looking up the rest from reference TRBV30 and TRBJ1-1 gives the full variable domain: SQTIHQWPATLVQPVGSPLSLECTVEGTSNPNLYWYRQAAGRGLQLLFYSVGIGQISSEVPQNLSASRPQDRQFILSSKKLLLSDSGFYLCAWSPTANTEAFFGQGTRLTVV.

The CDR3 spells CASSPGTGPTGELFF. CDR3 DNA sequence: TGCGCCAGCTCTCCCGGGACAGGGCCCACCGGGGAGCTGTTTTTT. The chain recombines TRBV5-1 with TRBJ2-2; 9 positions agree with TRBD1. In germline, CDR1 is SGHRS, CDR2 YFSETQ. The CDR3 covers 15 residues. After removal of 7 bases from V and 4 bases from J, the junction contained 8 bases not matched to a gene.

This clone was counted a single time. The gene calls are TRBV5-1 and TRBJ1-4, with D perhaps matching TRBD1 (6 bases). The V gene lost 3 bases and the J gene lost 5 bases, with 11 bases spanning the gap. The CDR3 totals 14 residues. The V gene's germline CDR1 is SGHRS and CDR2 YFSETQ. CDR3 residues: CASSSGTQNEKLFF. The CDR3 bases are TGCGCCAGCAGCTCCGGGACACAGAATGAAAAACTGTTTTTT.

This clone was recorded only once. The same CDR3 arises from other DNA sequences in this sample as well. V is TRBV7-9 and J is TRBJ1-4; D unclear. This CDR3 comprises 13 residues. V was shortened by 5 bases and J by 8 bases, with 12 bases between the two germline ends. Germline V lookup: CDR1 SEHNR, CDR2 FQNEAQ (reference sequence). The CDR3 DNA is TGTGCCAGCAGCCTGGCCCTTAACGAAAAACTGTTTTTT. Translation gives CASSLALNEKLFF. Combining the CDR3 with reference TRBV7-9 and TRBJ1-4 gives the whole variable domain DTGVSQNPRHKITKRGQNVTFRCDPISEHNRLYWYRQTLGQGPEFLTYFQNEAQLEKSRLLSDRFSAERPKGSFSTLEIQRTEQGDSAMYLCASSLALNEKLFFGSGTQLSVL.

The chain combines TRBV10-3 with TRBJ2-7, with 7 bases identical to TRBD1. From germline, CDR1 is ENHRY and CDR2 SYGVKD. This CDR3 region has 14 residues. V dropped 2 bases and J dropped 5; count of bases not matched to a gene: 6. CDR3 amino acids: CAISEGTVGHEQYV. For the CDR3, the DNA is TGTGCCATCAGTGAGGGGACAGTAGGCCACGAGCAGTACGTC.

This chain connects TRBV9 to TRBJ2-3; D is possibly TRBD2 (6 bases). This CDR3 contains 14 residues. V was shortened by 0 bases and J by 6 bases, with 11 bases between the two germline ends. The germline V gene encodes CDR1 SGDLS and CDR2 YYNGEE. The CDR3 loop is CASSVGGARDTQYF. The CDR3 DNA reads TGTGCCAGCAGCGTAGGCGGGGCTAGGGATACGCAGTATTTT.

V is TRBV6-6 and J is TRBJ1-1; perhaps TRBD1 as D (5 bases). This CDR3 is 14 amino acids long. The V gene lost 2 bases and the J gene lost 0 bases, with 7 bases spanning the gap. In germline, CDR1 is MNHNY, CDR2 SVGAGI (reference sequence). The CDR3 spells CASSYGAVNTEAFF. The CDR3 region has the DNA TGTGCCAGCAGTTACGGGGCGGTGAACACTGAAGCTTTCTTT.

The chain has TRBV5-1 and TRBJ2-5; D possibly corresponds to TRBD1 (5 bases). Near its end, the DNA agrees better with TRBJ2-7, so the J call may be wrong. The germline V gene encodes CDR1 SGHRS and CDR2 YFSETQ. CDR3 size: 12 residues. The CDR3 DNA follows: TGCGCCAGCAGCTCCCAGGGCGGCGAGCAGTACTTC. It translates to CASSSQGGEQYF.

This clone was seen a handful of times. The V and J genes are TRBV10-1 and TRBJ1-1; a possible D gene is TRBD1 (5 bases). Deletions cut 1 base from V and 1 base from J, with 13 bases between. The CDR3 is 16 amino acids. CDR1 is WNHNN and CDR2 is SYGVQD in the germline V gene (reference sequence). Here the CDR3 reads CASSELQGVGNTEAFF. The CDR3 DNA is TGCGCCAGCAGTGAGTTGCAGGGTGTGGGGAACACTGAAGCTTTCTTT.

This chain connects TRBV27 to TRBJ2-1; 7 bases line up with TRBD2. J was trimmed by 9 bases and V by 8 bases; bases with no gene match: 1. Germline values: CDR1 MNHEY, CDR2 SMNVEV (reference sequence). The CDR3 is 10 residues long. In nucleotides, the CDR3 is TGTGCCAGCGGGGGGGGTGAGCAGTTCTTC. It is translated as CASGGGEQFF.

This CDR3 reads CASSRDSLSYSGNTIYF. The CDR3 DNA is TGTGCCAGCAGCCGGGACAGCCTTAGTTACTCTGGAAACACCATATATTTT. The rearrangement joins TRBV7-9 to TRBJ1-3; 7 bases align to TRBD1. CDR1 and CDR2 (germline): SEHNR, FQNEAQ (reference sequence). This CDR3 is 17 amino acids long. Trimming removed 5 bases from V and 0 bases from J; junction bases left unmatched: 10.

As regards this clone: Other DNA sequences from this sample encode an identical CDR3 as well. This chain joins TRBV20-1 and TRBJ1-1, with no clear D. The CDR3 loop spans 11 amino acids. V was shortened by 1 base and J by 4 bases, with 4 bases between the two germline ends. In germline, CDR1 is DFQATT, CDR2 SNEGSKA (reference sequence). In DNA form, the CDR3 reads TGCAGTGCTAGAGTTCTCACTGAAGCTTTCTTT. It yields the protein CSARVLTEAFF.